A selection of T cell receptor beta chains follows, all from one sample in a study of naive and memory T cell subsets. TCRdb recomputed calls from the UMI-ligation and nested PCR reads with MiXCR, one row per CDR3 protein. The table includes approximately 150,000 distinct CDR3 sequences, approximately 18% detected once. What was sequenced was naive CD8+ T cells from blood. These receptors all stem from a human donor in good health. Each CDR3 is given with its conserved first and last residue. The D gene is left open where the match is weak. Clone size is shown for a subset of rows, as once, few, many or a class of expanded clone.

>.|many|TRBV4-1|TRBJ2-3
CASSQMSGTDTQYF
TGCGCCAGCAGCCAAATGTCGGGGACAGATACGCAGTATTTT
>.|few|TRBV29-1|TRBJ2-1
CSVAGLPGANEQFF
TGCAGCGTCGCAGGTTTGCCGGGAGCCAATGAGCAGTTCTTC
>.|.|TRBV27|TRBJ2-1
CASSYGVDNEQFF
TGTGCCAGCAGTTATGGCGTAGACAATGAGCAGTTCTTC
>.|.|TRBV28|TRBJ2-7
CASSPGPSSYEQYF
TGTGCCAGCAGTCCCGGGCCGAGCTCCTACGAGCAGTACTTC
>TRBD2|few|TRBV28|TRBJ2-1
CASSLMPGLAGGNEQFF
TGTGCCAGCAGTTTAATGCCGGGACTAGCGGGAGGGAATGAGCAGTTCTTC
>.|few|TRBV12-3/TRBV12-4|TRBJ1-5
CASSLIGLSQPQHF
TGTGCCAGCAGTTTAATAGGGTTAAGTCAGCCCCAGCATTTT
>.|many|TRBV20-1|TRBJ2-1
CSARELLYSYNEQFF
TGCAGTGCTAGAGAACTACTATACTCCTACAATGAGCAGTTCTTC
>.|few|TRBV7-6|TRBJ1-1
CASSFDSLNTEAFF
TGTGCCAGCAGCTTCGACAGTTTGAACACTGAAGCTTTCTTT
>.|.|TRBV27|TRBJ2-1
CASSMWIGSEQFF
TGTGCCAGCTCCATGTGGATAGGCAGTGAGCAGTTCTTC
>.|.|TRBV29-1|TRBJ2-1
CSVEDPDDNEQFF
TGCAGCGTTGAAGATCCTGACGACAATGAGCAGTTCTTC
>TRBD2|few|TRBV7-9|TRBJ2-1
CASSSSGTSWNEQFF
TGTGCCAGCAGCTCCTCCGGGACTAGCTGGAATGAGCAGTTCTTC
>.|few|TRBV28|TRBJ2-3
CASRPSADTDTQYF
TGTGCCAGCAGACCATCGGCCGATACAGATACGCAGTATTTT
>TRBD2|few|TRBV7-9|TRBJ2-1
CASSPISGKGYNEQFF
TGTGCCAGCAGCCCAATTAGCGGGAAGGGTTACAATGAGCAGTTCTTC
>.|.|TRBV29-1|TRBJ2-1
CSVEGTAVLSSYNEQFF
TGCAGCGTTGAAGGGACGGCGGTCCTTAGCTCCTACAATGAGCAGTTCTTC
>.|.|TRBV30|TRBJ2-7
CAWTRTVSYEQYF
TGTGCCTGGACACGGACAGTTTCCTACGAGCAGTACTTC
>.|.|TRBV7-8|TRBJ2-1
CASSTYRSSYNEQFF
TGTGCCAGCAGCACCTATCGGAGCTCCTACAATGAGCAGTTCTTC
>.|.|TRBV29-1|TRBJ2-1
CSVDISSDPYNEQFF
TGCAGCGTTGATATATCTAGTGACCCCTACAATGAGCAGTTCTTC
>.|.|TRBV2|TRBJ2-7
CASSGLAGESIYPYEQYF
TGTGCCAGCAGTGGTTTGGCAGGGGAATCCATATACCCCTACGAGCAGTACTTC
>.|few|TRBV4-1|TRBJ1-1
CASSQVGHEAFF
TGCGCCAGCAGCCAAGTTGGGCACGAAGCTTTCTTT
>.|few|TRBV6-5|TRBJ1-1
CASSFQQWGAGAEAFF
TGTGCCAGCAGCTTTCAACAGTGGGGGGCTGGCGCTGAAGCTTTCTTT
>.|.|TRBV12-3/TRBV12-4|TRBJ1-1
CASSPEGWGSAEAFF
TGTGCCAGCAGTCCAGAAGGGTGGGGGTCCGCTGAAGCTTTCTTT
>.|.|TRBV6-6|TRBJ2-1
CASSYSHNEQFF
TGTGCCAGCAGTTACTCGCACAATGAGCAGTTCTTC
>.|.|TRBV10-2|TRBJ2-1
CASSVFSGVNEQFF
TGCGCCAGCAGTGTGTTTTCGGGAGTCAATGAGCAGTTCTTC
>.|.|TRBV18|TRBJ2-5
CASSPALWEETQYF
TGTGCCAGCTCACCTGCACTCTGGGAAGAGACCCAGTACTTC
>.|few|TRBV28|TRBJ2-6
CASSLGIGANVLTF
TGTGCCAGCAGTTTAGGCATTGGGGCCAACGTCCTGACTTTC
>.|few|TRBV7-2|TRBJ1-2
CASSLRAAYGYTF
TGTGCCAGCAGCTTAAGGGCAGCCTATGGCTACACCTTC
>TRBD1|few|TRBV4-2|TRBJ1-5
CASSLGTGVYQPQHF
TGTGCCAGCAGCCTAGGGACAGGGGTATATCAGCCCCAGCATTTT
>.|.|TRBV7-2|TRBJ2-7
CASSLVQDKRDEQYF
TGTGCCAGCAGCTTAGTTCAGGACAAGCGGGACGAGCAGTACTTC
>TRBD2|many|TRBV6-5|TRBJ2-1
CASSYPLAGGPGDEQFF
TGTGCCAGCAGTTACCCACTAGCGGGAGGGCCGGGAGATGAGCAGTTCTTC
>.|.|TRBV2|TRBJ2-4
CATQVGFGQNIQYF
TGTGCCACCCAAGTAGGGTTCGGACAAAACATTCAGTACTTC
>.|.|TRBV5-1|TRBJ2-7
CASSPEGFTYEQYF
TGCGCCAGCAGCCCGGAGGGATTCACCTACGAGCAGTACTTC
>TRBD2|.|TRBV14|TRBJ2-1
CASSSLAATYNEQFF
TGTGCCAGCAGCTCCCTAGCGGCAACCTACAATGAGCAGTTCTTC
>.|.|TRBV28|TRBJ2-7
CASTRRPGDEQYF
TGTGCCAGCACCCGTCGTCCGGGGGACGAGCAGTACTTC
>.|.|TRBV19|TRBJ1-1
CASSVLGTEAFF
TGTGCCAGTAGTGTCCTGGGCACTGAAGCTTTCTTT
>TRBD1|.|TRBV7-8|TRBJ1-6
CASSHHPPGTGPNWALHF
TGTGCCAGCAGCCATCACCCCCCGGGGACAGGGCCCAATTGGGCCCTCCACTTT
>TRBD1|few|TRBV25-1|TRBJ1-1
CASSKTGANTEAFF
TGTGCCAGCAGTAAGACAGGGGCGAACACTGAAGCTTTCTTT
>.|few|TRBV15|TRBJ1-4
CATSLFTRTELTNEKLFF
TGTGCCACCAGCCTTTTCACACGGACAGAACTTACTAATGAAAAACTGTTTTTT
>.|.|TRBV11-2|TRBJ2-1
CASSLAPRFEANEQFF
TGTGCCAGCAGCTTAGCCCCAAGGTTTGAGGCCAATGAGCAGTTCTTC
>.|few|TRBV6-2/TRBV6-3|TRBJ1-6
CASSYMASPLHF
TGTGCCAGCAGTTACATGGCATCACCCCTCCACTTT
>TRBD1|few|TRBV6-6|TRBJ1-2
CASIADRDSGYTF
TGTGCCAGCATCGCCGACAGGGACAGTGGCTACACCTTC
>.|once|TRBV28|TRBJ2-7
CASTGTPFREQYF
TGTGCCAGCACCGGGACCCCCTTTCGTGAGCAGTACTTC